This T cell receptor (beta chain) was observed in a study of breast tumors, draining lymph nodes, adjacent tissues. Samples came from axillary lymph nodes draining the breast cancer. Deletions cut 2 bases from V and 6 bases from J, with 11 bases between. The CDR3 runs to 14 residues. The germline gives CDR1 SGHRS, CDR2 YFSETQ. About this clonotype: The target antigen is unknown.

Findings of the study overall: Tumors had less TCR diversity than lymph nodes, more than nontumor tissue.

Each CDR3 protein gets one entry after TCRdb re-called the multiplex PCR reads with MiXCR. The sample has approximately 100,000 distinct CDR3 sequences, 21% seen once. The TCR originated in a female donor with breast cancer. Some clones in this sample may be carry-over from other donors' samples. The rearrangement joins TRBV5-1 to TRBJ2-2; tentatively, D is TRBD1 (6 bases). Sample: axillary lymph node tissue. CDR3 DNA: TGCGCCAGCAGCTTTGACTCAGGGGCCGGGGAGCTGTTTTTT. As protein: CASSFDSGAGELFF. The variable domain in full, completed from reference TRBV5-1 and TRBJ2-2, reads KAGVTQTPRYLIKTRGQQVTLSCSPISGHRSVSWYQQTPGQGLQFLFEYFSETQRNKGNFPGRFSGRQFSNSRSEMNVSTLELGDSALYLCASSFDSGAGELFFGEGSRLTVL.